Each of the 24 T cell receptor beta chains below was sequenced from the same sample in a study of T cell changes during pregnancy in multiple sclerosis. Sequencing used immunoSEQ multiplex PCR; TCRdb keeps in-frame clones, though not all of them. The sample holds about 19,000 clones; roughly 90% are singletons and the top ten take approximately 5.5%. Sequencing used CD8+ T cells from peripheral blood mononuclear cells, obtained in the third trimester of pregnancy. The receptor set was obtained from a female donor in good health, enrolled as a control in a pregnancy study.

This clone has only one observation. This chain joins TRBV27 and TRBJ2-1; D is ambiguous. This CDR3 region has 14 residues. Germline V gene sequence: CDR1 MNHEY, CDR2 SMNVEV (reference sequence). V shed 2 bases and J shed 0 bases, with 5 bases lying between them. The CDR3 loop reads CASSLKSSYNEQFF. As DNA, the CDR3 is TGTGCCAGCAGTTTAAAGAGCTCCTACAATGAGCAGTTCTTC.

The rearrangement uses TRBV7-9 and TRBJ1-1; D is possibly TRBD1 (6 bases). The germline V and J ends were trimmed by 5 bases and 4 bases, with 8 bases remaining between them. Per germline, CDR1 SEHNR and CDR2 FQNEAQ (reference sequence). CDR3 length: 12 amino acids. The CDR3 protein is CASSLRGTEAFF. For the CDR3, the DNA is TGTGCCAGCAGCCTCAGGGGCACTGAAGCTTTCTTT.

The chain joins TRBV2 to TRBJ2-4; tentative D call: TRBD1 (7 bases). V lost 2 bases and J 1 base, leaving 18 bases between the germline ends. Germline CDR1 is SNHLY and CDR2 is FYNNEI. This CDR3 has 18 amino acids. The CDR3 DNA sequence: TGTGCCAGCAGTGAATCGGTCTCGGAGGGGGCGGCCAAAAACATTCAGTACTTC. It encodes CASSESVSEGAAKNIQYF.

The rearrangement links TRBV30 to TRBJ1-1, with a weak D call TRBD1 (6 bases). Germline assignment: CDR1 GTSNPN and CDR2 SVGIG (reference sequence). The CDR3 consists of 13 residues. V lost 5 bases, J lost 4 bases, and 14 bases lay in between. CDR3 nucleotides: TGTGCCTGGGGATTCGGGACACCCACTGAAGCTTTCTTT. This codes for CAWGFGTPTEAFF.

The V call is TRBV6-4, the J call TRBJ2-3, with 7 nucleotides matching TRBD2. V lost 6 bases to trimming and J lost 1 base; unmatched junction nucleotides: 4. Germline V CDR1 and CDR2: MRHNA, SNTAGT. There are 14 residues in the CDR3. The CDR3 loop is CASSQSGGTDTQYF. Here the CDR3 DNA reads TGTGCCAGCAGCCAAAGCGGGGGCACAGATACGCAGTATTTT.

CDR3 sequence reads: CASSVLAGGPVHNEQFF. CDR3 nucleotides: TGTGCCAGCAGTGTACTAGCGGGGGGGCCGGTCCACAATGAGCAGTTCTTC. The V and J genes are TRBV2 and TRBJ2-1; 13 bases align to TRBD2. Looked up from germline, CDR1 is SNHLY and CDR2 is FYNNEI. The CDR3 runs to 17 residues. The V segment lost 4 bases and the J segment 5 bases; nucleotides outside the gene matches: 8.

V gene TRBV25-1 combines with J gene TRBJ1-1; 8 bases are a match to TRBD1. The CDR3 loop spans 14 amino acids. Germline CDR1 is MGHDK and CDR2 is SYGVNS. The V gene end was trimmed by 1 base and the J gene end by 6 bases; junction bases not matched to a gene: 4. The CDR3: CASSELGQGSEAFF. The CDR3 DNA follows: TGTGCCAGCAGTGAATTAGGACAGGGTTCTGAAGCTTTCTTT.

This clone was observed a single time. The CDR3 coding sequence is TGTGCCACCCAAGGGGGGGGGCCGGATGGCTACACCTTC. This translates into CATQGGGPDGYTF. The rearrangement joins TRBV27 to TRBJ1-2; the D gene is possibly TRBD1 (6 bases). Trimming pared 10 bases from V and 6 bases from J, leaving 18 bases between. Per germline, CDR1 MNHEY and CDR2 SMNVEV (reference sequence). CDR3 length: 13 residues.

The genes are TRBV4-3 and TRBJ2-3; D perhaps matches TRBD1 (5 bases). The CDR3 is made up of 15 amino acids. The V gene lost 6 bases and the J gene lost 0 bases, with 13 bases spanning the gap. Germline V CDR1 and CDR2: LGHNA, YSLEER. The CDR3 protein is CASSRTTSSTDTQYF. CDR3 sequence (DNA): TGCGCCAGCAGTCGGACAACCTCTAGCACAGATACGCAGTATTTT.

This clone was detected once. The rearrangement joins TRBV4-3 to TRBJ2-1; D is undetermined. CDR1 is LGHNA and CDR2 is YSLEER in the germline V gene. The CDR3 runs 20 residues. Trimming stripped 0 bases from V and 3 bases from J, with 24 bases between. The CDR3 DNA reads as TGCGCCAGCAGCCAAGATCCCGCAGGCAACCGGCCGTCCTACTACAATGAGCAGTTCTTC. Residues: CASSQDPAGNRPSYYNEQFF.

The sample holds a few counts of this clone. V gene TRBV4-1 combines with J gene TRBJ2-1; TRBD2 matches 10 bases. The CDR3 is made up of 15 amino acids. In germline, CDR1 is MGHRA, CDR2 YSYEKL. The junction had 3 bases not matched to a gene; V was cut back by 4 bases and J by 3 bases. The CDR3 protein is CASSPGTSDYNEQFF. The CDR3 DNA reads as TGCGCCAGCAGCCCCGGGACTAGCGACTACAATGAGCAGTTCTTC.

This clone was detected only a few times. The chain couples TRBV7-3 to TRBJ1-2, with 7 bases matching TRBD1. The CDR3 runs to 14 residues. Trimming cost V 8 bases and J 3 bases; bases outside gene matches: 9. Germline CDR1 SGHTA, CDR2 FQGTGA. This CDR3 reads CASSTTGSDYGYTF. CDR3 coding DNA: TGTGCCAGCTCTACGACAGGGTCTGACTATGGCTACACCTTC.

This chain links TRBV27 with TRBJ1-1; TRBD1 aligns across 7 bases. Germline CDR1 reads MNHEY; CDR2 reads SMNVEV (reference sequence). V gave up 3 bases and J gave up 5 bases; unmatched junction bases: 9. This CDR3 region has 15 residues. CDR3 nucleotides: TGTGCCAGCAGTTTGCAGGGGGTCTACGGAACTGAAGCTTTCTTT. Its translation is CASSLQGVYGTEAFF.

The gene calls are TRBV27 and TRBJ2-1; 10 nucleotides match TRBD2. CDR1 is MNHEY and CDR2 is SMNVEV in the germline V gene (reference sequence). This CDR3 has 18 amino acids. V lost 5 bases to trimming and J lost 0 bases; unmatched junction nucleotides: 10. The chain's CDR3 is CASSLSPGLAISYNEQFF. Written as DNA, the CDR3 is TGTGCCAGCAGTCTAAGCCCGGGACTAGCGATCTCCTACAATGAGCAGTTCTTC.

This clone qualifies as medium-sized. The V call is TRBV9, the J call TRBJ2-1; D is possibly TRBD1 (5 bases). The CDR3 runs 15 residues. Germline loops: CDR1 SGDLS, CDR2 YYNGEE. Trimming took off 1 base at V and 9 bases at J, with 17 bases between the two ends. The CDR3: CASSVQGLTAREQFF. The CDR3 coding sequence is TGTGCCAGCAGCGTACAGGGTCTAACCGCTCGTGAGCAGTTCTTC.

The chain is built from TRBV13 and TRBJ1-1, with 7 bases aligning to TRBD1. The V and J ends lost 5 bases and 6 bases, in that order; junction bases with no gene match: 15. CDR1 and CDR2 from the germline V gene are PRHDT and FYEKMQ (reference sequence). This CDR3 spans 16 amino acids. CDR3 protein: CASSPRGKLRNAEAFF. In DNA, the CDR3 is TGTGCCAGCAGCCCCAGGGGGAAACTCCGGAATGCTGAAGCTTTCTTT.

V gene TRBV4-2 combines with J gene TRBJ1-4, with TRBD1 as a possible D gene (6 bases). CDR1 and CDR2 (germline): LGHNA, YNFKEQ. The CDR3 totals 15 residues. V lost 4 bases and J lost 9, with 18 bases in between. In DNA form, the CDR3 reads TGTGCCAGCAGCCTCGGACAGCGCGGCATCCAAAAACTGTTTTTT. The encoded protein is CASSLGQRGIQKLFF.

V is TRBV5-1 and J is TRBJ1-2; unclear D gene. CDR3 length equals 14 residues. Germline CDR1 and CDR2: SGHRS and YFSETQ. The V end was cut by 0 bases, the J end by 2 bases, with 8 bases between. CDR3 region: CASSLANGNYGYTF. CDR3 sequence (DNA): TGCGCCAGCAGCTTGGCCAACGGGAACTATGGCTACACCTTC.

V gene TRBV7-8 combines with J gene TRBJ2-7; TRBD1 might be the D (6 bases). The CDR3 is 14 amino acids. Germline assignment: CDR1 SGHVS and CDR2 FQNEAQ. The V gene lost 5 bases and the J gene lost 5 bases, with 16 bases spanning the gap. CDR3 bases: TGTGCCAGCAGCCCAGGGGCGCAGATACACGAGCAGTACTTC. As protein: CASSPGAQIHEQYF.

J is TRBJ1-5 and V is TRBV6-6; D is perhaps TRBD1 (6 bases). This CDR3 has 15 amino acids. The germline V gene encodes CDR1 MNHNY and CDR2 SVGAGI (reference sequence). Deletions cut 4 bases from V and 4 bases from J, with 14 bases between. As DNA, the CDR3 is TGTGCCAGCAGTTCAATAGGGGGATGGAATCAGCCCCAGCATTTT. Amino acid sequence: CASSSIGGWNQPQHF.

The CDR3 nucleotides are TGTGCCAGCAGCCGAGGACAGGGGCCTTTT. Residues: CASSRGQGPF. V usage is TRBV21-1 and J usage is TRBJ1-4; TRBD1 is the table's D call and was not checked against the DNA. TRBV21-1 is listed as a pseudogene. The CDR3 consists of 10 residues.

CDR3 bases: TGTGCCAGCAGCCAAGTGGGTAGCGGGGGGGCGGGGGAGACCCAGTACTTC. This translates into CASSQVGSGGAGETQYF. The V gene is TRBV4-2, the J gene TRBJ2-5, with TRBD2 matching over 11 bases. The V and J ends lost 1 base and 5 bases, in that order; junction bases with no gene match: 9. Germline V CDR1 and CDR2: LGHNA, YNFKEQ. This CDR3 comprises 17 residues.

The CDR3 region has the DNA TGTGCCAGCAGCCCTCCGACAGGGTCTAGGGACACCATATATTTT. This gives the protein CASSPPTGSRDTIYF. The V and J genes are TRBV11-2 and TRBJ1-3; 7 bases line up with TRBD1. CDR1 and CDR2 from the germline V gene are SGHAT and FQNNGV. The CDR3 extends over 15 amino acids. V lost 5 bases and J lost 8; bases outside the gene matches: 12. The whole variable domain, remainder taken from reference TRBV11-2 and TRBJ1-3, is EAGVAQSPRYKIIEKRQSVAFWCNPISGHATLYWYQQILGQGPKLLIQFQNNGVVDDSQLPKDRFSAERLKGVDSTLKIQPAKLEDSAVYLCASSPPTGSRDTIYFGEGSWLTVV.

This chain links TRBV6-5 with TRBJ2-2, with D possibly being TRBD2 (6 bases). CDR1 and CDR2 from the germline V gene are MNHEY and SVGAGI. Trimming removed 2 bases at V and 7 bases at J, with 11 bases between. This CDR3 has 14 residues. CDR3 bases: TGTGCCAGCAGTTACGGGGGAGGATACGGGGAGCTGTTTTTT. It codes for CASSYGGGYGELFF.